The 22 T cell receptor beta chains reported below all come from one sample, sequenced in a study of blood T cell dynamics during melanoma immunotherapy. Assay: immunoSEQ multiplex PCR; the TCRdb copy retains only in-frame clones and omits some. The sample has about 19,000 clones, around nine tenths seen once. Time point of the sample: week 3, after first cycle of checkpoint inhibitor. The source material was blood, sampled from a patient treated with checkpoint blockade. The source of these receptors is a human donor with melanoma.

This clone was found once. The chain employs TRBV6-5 and TRBJ1-1; 9 nucleotides agree with TRBD1. The ends lost 5 bases at V and 7 bases at J; junction bases unmatched: 11. CDR1 is MNHEY and CDR2 is SVGAGI in the germline V gene. The CDR3 is 15 residues long. This CDR3 reads CASSTPRGDRDEAFF. CDR3 nucleotide sequence: TGTGCCAGCAGTACCCCCCGTGGGGACAGGGATGAAGCTTTCTTT.

The chain combines TRBV11-1 with TRBJ2-1, with 12 bases aligning to TRBD2. Germline assignment: CDR1 SGHAT and CDR2 FQDESV (reference sequence). The CDR3 spans 17 residues. After removal of 2 bases from V and 5 bases from J, the junction contained 7 bases not matched to a gene. CDR3 bases: TGTGCCAGCAGCTTAAGGCTAGCGGGAGGGGCCCACAATGAGCAGTTCTTC. This translates into CASSLRLAGGAHNEQFF. Supplemented by reference TRBV11-1 and TRBJ2-1, the full variable domain reads EAEVAQSPRYKITEKSQAVAFWCDPISGHATLYWYRQILGQGPELLVQFQDESVVDDSQLPKDRFSAERLKGVDSTLKIQPAELGDSAMYLCASSLRLAGGAHNEQFFGPGTRLTVL.

CDR3 protein: CASSVRRGQGPYEQYF. Here the CDR3 DNA reads TGTGCCAGCAGTGTCCGTCGGGGACAGGGCCCCTACGAGCAGTACTTC. The rearrangement joins TRBV27 to TRBJ2-7; TRBD1 aligns across 9 bases. The V gene end was trimmed by 5 bases and the J gene end by 2 bases; junction bases not matched to a gene: 10. This CDR3 is built from 16 residues. Germline CDR1 is MNHEY and CDR2 is SMNVEV (reference sequence).

The rearrangement uses TRBV27 and TRBJ2-3; TRBD2 matches at 8 bases. The CDR3 is 15 residues long. Per germline, CDR1 MNHEY and CDR2 SMNVEV (reference sequence). V lost 7 bases to trimming and J lost 4 bases; unmatched junction nucleotides: 10. CDR3 bases: TGTGCCAGCACCCTAGGACTAGCATGTTCAGATACGCAGTATTTT. Protein product: CASTLGLACSDTQYF.

This chain links TRBV18 with TRBJ1-1; D call uncertain. From germline, CDR1 is KGHSH and CDR2 LQKENI. Trimming cost V 3 bases and J 3 bases, with 17 bases left between them. This CDR3 contains 16 residues. CDR3 DNA: TGTGCCAGCTCACCCACCACCGGGCAGCACCACACTGAAGCTTTCTTT. Its protein product is CASSPTTGQHHTEAFF.

The chain is built from TRBV6-6 and TRBJ2-7, with D maybe TRBD1 (6 bases). Per the germline V gene, CDR1 is MNHNY and CDR2 is SVGAGI (reference sequence). CDR3 length: 12 residues. The V and J ends lost 8 bases and 0 bases respectively, with 8 bases between them. The CDR3 sequence is CASGGSSYEQYF. The DNA of the CDR3 is TGTGCCAGCGGGGGCAGCTCCTACGAGCAGTACTTC.

The chain has TRBV13 and TRBJ2-1; TRBD2 agrees at 8 bases. The germline gives CDR1 PRHDT, CDR2 FYEKMQ (reference sequence). The CDR3 spans 15 residues. Losses at the gene ends were 5 bases for V and 7 bases for J; bases not matched to a gene: 10. The CDR3 DNA is TGTGCCAGCAGCCTCAGCGGGAGTGGGGGGAATGAGCAGTTCTTC. Translated, it gives CASSLSGSGGNEQFF.

This clone appeared a single time. The chain has TRBV7-9 and TRBJ2-7; perhaps TRBD1 as D (5 bases). Looked up from germline, CDR1 is SEHNR and CDR2 is FQNEAQ (reference sequence). Trimming removed 0 bases at V and 3 bases at J, with 18 bases between. The CDR3 spans 17 residues. The CDR3 DNA reads TGTGCCAGCAGCTTAGCGGGCGGCCAGGGCCTTATCTACGAGCAGTACTTC. Its translation is CASSLAGGQGLIYEQYF. Together with reference TRBV7-9 and TRBJ2-7, the CDR3 gives the full variable domain: DTGVSQNPRHKITKRGQNVTFRCDPISEHNRLYWYRQTLGQGPEFLTYFQNEAQLEKSRLLSDRFSAERPKGSFSTLEIQRTEQGDSAMYLCASSLAGGQGLIYEQYFGPGTRLTVT.

The chain has TRBV5-1 and TRBJ2-7, with 10 bases identical to TRBD2. CDR1 is SGHRS, CDR2 YFSETQ, per germline. This CDR3 region has 13 residues. J lost 4 bases, V lost 3 bases, and 1 base had no gene match. Here the CDR3 DNA reads TGCGCCAGCAGCTCTAGCGGGGGATACGAGCAGTACTTC. Amino acids: CASSSSGGYEQYF.

The chain combines TRBV7-2 with TRBJ1-1; D is ambiguous. V was shortened by 0 bases and J by 7 bases, with 15 bases between the two germline ends. Germline V gene sequence: CDR1 SGHTA, CDR2 FQGNSA. The CDR3 runs 15 residues. CDR3 bases: TGTGCCAGCAGCTTAGCCCGTCGAGGAGGAGGTGAAGCTTTCTTT. This gives the protein CASSLARRGGGEAFF.

The CDR3 protein is CAWSVFQEQYF. CDR3 in DNA: TGTGCCTGGAGTGTATTCCAGGAGCAGTACTTC. This chain joins TRBV30 and TRBJ2-7, with D unresolved. The CDR3 extends over 11 amino acids. Trimming removed 0 bases at V and 7 bases at J, with 7 bases between. The germline gives CDR1 GTSNPN, CDR2 SVGIG (reference sequence).

The chain uses TRBV4-1 and TRBJ2-7; 11 bases fit TRBD2. The CDR3 sequence is 17 residues long. Germline V gene sequence: CDR1 MGHRA, CDR2 YSYEKL. The junction had 10 bases not matched to a gene; V was cut back by 0 bases and J by 6 bases. The CDR3 is CASSQDGGLAGGGEQYF. CDR3 nucleotide sequence: TGCGCCAGCAGCCAAGATGGCGGGCTAGCGGGAGGCGGCGAGCAGTACTTC.

This chain connects TRBV7-2 to TRBJ1-4; D is unclear. The CDR3 sequence is 13 residues long. Per germline, CDR1 SGHTA and CDR2 FQGNSA. V was shortened by 3 bases and J by 3 bases, with 5 bases between the two germline ends. CDR3 in DNA: TGTGCCAGCAGCTTGGATTCTAATGAAAAACTGTTTTTT. Protein: CASSLDSNEKLFF.

The rearrangement uses TRBV9 and TRBJ2-3; 9 nucleotides align to TRBD2. Germline trimming cut 1 base from V and 4 bases from J; bases unmatched to any gene: 7. Per germline, CDR1 SGDLS and CDR2 YYNGEE. CDR3 length: 16 amino acids. CDR3 bases: TGTGCCAGCAGCGTATTGGCGGGAGGGTCCCCAGATACGCAGTATTTT. Amino acids: CASSVLAGGSPDTQYF.

The V and J genes are TRBV5-6 and TRBJ1-2, with TRBD1 as a possible D gene (5 bases). Germline-derived CDR1 and CDR2 are SGHDT and YYEEEE. V was trimmed by 0 bases and J by 0 bases, leaving 12 bases between them. The CDR3 extends over 16 amino acids. For the CDR3, the DNA is TGTGCCAGCAGCTTGGGGGGCCGCCGGCCTAACTATGGCTACACCTTC. It is translated as CASSLGGRRPNYGYTF.

J is TRBJ2-3 and V is TRBV7-3, with D perhaps matching TRBD2 (6 bases). The CDR3 has 15 amino acids. Germline loops: CDR1 SGHTA, CDR2 FQGTGA. The ends were cut back, 2 bases at V and 0 bases at J, with 9 bases in the middle. CDR3 bases: TGTGCCAGCAGCTTAGGAGGGTATAGCACAGATACGCAGTATTTT. Its protein is CASSLGGYSTDTQYF.

The chain uses TRBV5-5 and TRBJ2-7, with a weak D call TRBD2 (5 bases). V was clipped by 1 base and J by 1 base, with 12 bases between them. Per germline, CDR1 SGHKS and CDR2 YYEKEE (reference sequence). The CDR3 totals 15 residues. In DNA form, the CDR3 reads TGTGCCAGCAGCTTGTTGCCGCGGACTTCCTACGAGCAGTACTTC. This gives the protein CASSLLPRTSYEQYF.

The gene calls are TRBV6-4 and TRBJ2-2; 13 nucleotides align to TRBD2. Per the germline V gene, CDR1 is MRHNA and CDR2 is SNTAGT. The CDR3 totals 16 residues. After removal of 5 bases from V and 3 bases from J, the junction contained 3 bases not matched to a gene. The CDR3 DNA reads TGTGCCAGCAGTTCCGGGACTAGCGGGGACACCGGGGAGCTGTTTTTT. Residues: CASSSGTSGDTGELFF.

The chain links TRBV6-5 to TRBJ2-7; 7 bases match TRBD1. The CDR3 consists of 12 residues. Germline CDR1 is MNHEY and CDR2 is SVGAGI. V shed 8 bases, J shed 6 bases, and the junction held 7 bases outside the gene matches. The CDR3 sequence is CASSASGGEQYF. CDR3 coding DNA: TGTGCCAGCTCAGCCTCAGGGGGCGAGCAGTACTTC.

The chain is built from TRBV5-1 and TRBJ2-1; 8 bases match TRBD2. The CDR3 runs 16 residues. The germline CDR1 and CDR2 sequences are SGHRS and YFSETQ. V shed 2 bases and J 7 bases; nucleotides not matched to a gene: 11. The chain's CDR3 is CASSFSLAGPENEQFF. The CDR3 DNA follows: TGCGCCAGCAGCTTCAGCTTAGCGGGGCCCGAAAATGAGCAGTTCTTC.

V is TRBV7-8 and J is TRBJ1-1; possible D gene TRBD1, 5 bases. Trimming stripped 5 bases from V and 1 base from J, with 11 bases between. The CDR3 covers 14 residues. The germline V gene has CDR1 SGHVS and CDR2 FQNEAQ. In DNA form, the CDR3 reads TGTGCCAGCAGCCGAAGACAGTCGAACACTGAAGCTTTCTTT. Translated, it gives CASSRRQSNTEAFF. The full variable domain, its missing parts supplied by reference TRBV7-8 and TRBJ1-1, is GAGVSQSPRYKVAKRGQDVALRCDPISGHVSLFWYQQALGQGPEFLTYFQNEAQLDKSGLPSDRFFAERPEGSVSTLKIQRTQQEDSAVYLCASSRRQSNTEAFFGQGTRLTVV.

The gene calls are TRBV4-2 and TRBJ2-4; D gene unclear. V dropped 0 bases and J dropped 7 bases, with 4 bases sitting between them. This CDR3 has 12 residues. The germline CDR1 and CDR2 sequences are LGHNA and YNFKEQ. The CDR3 DNA reads as TGTGCCAGCAGCCAAGATGGGAACATTCAGTACTTC. Amino acids: CASSQDGNIQYF.